Listed below are T cell receptor beta chains from one sample, sequenced in a study of regulatory T cells in long-lasting Graves disease. TCRdb re-derived calls from the multiplex PCR reads in MiXCR, one entry per CDR3 protein. The data hold about 220,000 distinct CDR3 sequences, with about a sixth observed a single time. The material sequenced was peripheral blood mononuclear cells (PBMCs), taken at new diagnosis, from a patient treated with antithyroid drugs. The receptors here all came from a female donor with Graves disease. Each CDR3 is given without its conserved first and last residue.

len: 15
v_gene: TRBV5-1
CDR3aa: ASSRGSGVGMNTEAF

len: 16
v_gene: TRBV7-2
CDR3aa: ASSFKALSRGNTDTQY

len: 14
v_gene: TRBV20-1
CDR3aa: SARVQGSAANYGYT

len: 13
v_gene: TRBV10-3
CDR3aa: AISESRSSTDTQY

len: 11
v_gene: TRBV9
CDR3aa: ASSPSDATEAF

len: 13
v_gene: TRBV3-2
CDR3aa: ASGPLEQVRTEAF

len: 12
v_gene: TRBV11-2
CDR3aa: ASSSGQGTDTQY

len: 12
v_gene: TRBV7-9
CDR3aa: ASSLETGTYEQY

len: 10
v_gene: TRBV29-1
CDR3aa: SVEKDTGELF

len: 15
v_gene: TRBV2
CDR3aa: ASSDRPDREGNQPQH

len: 14
v_gene: TRBV7-9
CDR3aa: ASSSNRDYSTGELF

len: 11
v_gene: TRBV19
CDR3aa: ASRKTTGNEQY

len: 11
v_gene: TRBV30
CDR3aa: ACSGISYNEQF

len: 13
v_gene: TRBV30
CDR3aa: AWTFSPGQGYGYT

len: 13
v_gene: TRBV9
CDR3aa: ASTTGGTPGNTIY

len: 14
v_gene: TRBV9
CDR3aa: ASSVEGAGGSDEQF

len: 12
v_gene: TRBV19
CDR3aa: ATRTGWLNTEAF

len: 13
v_gene: TRBV2
CDR3aa: ASSRNRANGNTIY

len: 14
v_gene: TRBV20-1
CDR3aa: SASRPGFPSTDTQY

len: 10
v_gene: TRBV7-8
CDR3aa: ASSLGVLEQY

len: 11
v_gene: TRBV9
CDR3aa: ASSAGGTDTQY

len: 16
v_gene: TRBV4-3
CDR3aa: ASSQGGVGIGAKNIQY

len: 13
v_gene: TRBV24-1
CDR3aa: ATSDGQGDQETQY

len: 11
v_gene: TRBV10-1
CDR3aa: ASSGGTSGSEF

len: 9
v_gene: TRBV6-1
CDR3aa: GGGGNTEAF

len: 13
v_gene: TRBV15
CDR3aa: ATSRKQGEGSPLH

len: 14
v_gene: TRBV9
CDR3aa: ASSKEPGPLGSPLH

len: 17
v_gene: TRBV28
CDR3aa: ASSSLRLAGVGGTGELF

len: 14
v_gene: TRBV10-3
CDR3aa: AVSDVVAGGTDTQY

len: 13
v_gene: TRBV12-3/TRBV12-4
CDR3aa: ASGRGSGRAYEQY

len: 12
v_gene: TRBV19
CDR3aa: ASKVRPGPTEAF

len: 11
v_gene: TRBV3-1
CDR3aa: ASTLTGLETQY

len: 13
v_gene: TRBV6-1
CDR3aa: ASSESATRSQPQH

len: 13
v_gene: TRBV10-3
CDR3aa: AITAGGRRSGELF

len: 13
v_gene: TRBV19
CDR3aa: ASTFRGRATDTQY

len: 11
v_gene: TRBV6-1
CDR3aa: ASSGQGYTEAF

len: 11
v_gene: TRBV6-5
CDR3aa: ASSYSLDRDQH

len: 12
v_gene: TRBV6-1
CDR3aa: ASTETGRATEAF

len: 14
v_gene: TRBV28
CDR3aa: ASSRGGTGGQETQY

len: 14
v_gene: TRBV12-3/TRBV12-4
CDR3aa: ASDRGTSGYTDTQY

len: 14
v_gene: TRBV7-2
CDR3aa: ASSSGLAGDADTQY